The TCR beta chain described here comes from a study of shared clonotypes between healthy human individuals. The V gene's germline CDR1 is SGHNT and CDR2 YENEEA. The length of the CDR3 is 14 residues. V was clipped by 1 base and J by 2 bases, with 8 bases between them. Method: immunoSEQ multiplex PCR; TCRdb's copy keeps in-frame clones and lacks some. The sample lists 520,000 or so clones; 79% were seen once. The unsorted samples had about 95 million PBMCs used for genomic DNA. The rearrangement joins TRBV11-3 to TRBJ2-5, with unresolved D. The sequencing sample was made of PBMCs. This clonotype was obtained from a woman aged 40 to 50 in good health. Some clones in this sample may be carry-over from other donors' samples. This CDR3 reads CASSLGGPQETQYF. CDR3 DNA: TGTGCCAGCAGCTTAGGGGGTCCGCAAGAGACCCAGTACTTC.